This TCR beta chain stems from a study of breast tumors, draining lymph nodes, adjacent tissues. Findings and caveats of the study: Data fit most tumor T cells coming from lymph node, expanding in tumor. Compared with basal-like, luminal-like tumors shared significantly more repertoire with nontumor tissue. Tumor T cell lymph node origin was a supported hypothesis, not proven.

Between the trimmed V and J ends, which lost 4 bases and 4 bases, there was a span of 13 bases. The CDR3 has 14 residues. CDR1 and CDR2 from the germline V gene are ENHRY and SYGVKD. Ten or more counts support this clonotype. Its antigen is as yet unknown. TCRdb reprocessed the multiplex PCR reads via MiXCR and lists one record per CDR3 protein. The sample gives tens of thousands of distinct CDR3 sequences, roughly 32% of which show up once; over 8.5% is in the top ten. This sequence was found in a female donor with breast cancer. Some clones in this sample may be carry-over from other donors' samples. Sequenced input: breast tumor tissue. The chain joins TRBV10-3 to TRBJ1-2; no clear D. CDR3 region: CAISASTEGYGYTF. The CDR3, as DNA: TGTGCCATCAGTGCCTCAACTGAGGGCTATGGCTACACCTTC.